Below, 5 T cell receptor beta chains from the same sample are listed, as sequenced in a study of blood T cell repertoires in COVID-19. Measured with immunoSEQ multiplex PCR; TCRdb has only the in-frame clones, and not every one. Among fewer than 110,000 clones listed, around nine tenths were seen once. Material for sequencing was peripheral blood. The receptors were sampled from a woman of 80 years or more in a cohort sampled during active COVID-19.

The rearrangement joins TRBV4-2 to TRBJ1-6; the D is unclear. V lost 0 bases, J lost 9 bases, and 12 bases lay in between. This CDR3 contains 15 residues. Germline lookup yields CDR1 LGHNA and CDR2 YNFKEQ. In nucleotides, the CDR3 is TGTGCCAGCAGCCAAGAGGGCAGGACTGGTTCACCCCTCCACTTT. It is translated as CASSQEGRTGSPLHF.

V usage is TRBV6-5 and J usage is TRBJ1-6, with 11 nucleotides matching TRBD1. Germline CDR1 is MNHEY and CDR2 is SVGAGI. The CDR3 spans 16 residues. The J segment lost 7 bases and the V segment lost 1 base, leaving 3 bases of the junction unmatched. This CDR3 reads CASSYWTGGKNSPLHF. DNA of the CDR3: TGTGCCAGCAGTTACTGGACAGGGGGCAAAAATTCACCCCTCCACTTT.

The chain combines TRBV7-8 with TRBJ2-5; D uncertain. Trimming pared 5 bases from V and 2 bases from J, leaving 6 bases between. The CDR3 loop spans 12 amino acids. In germline, CDR1 is SGHVS, CDR2 FQNEAQ. This chain's CDR3 is CASSPQQETQYF. CDR3 DNA: TGTGCCAGCAGCCCACAACAAGAGACCCAGTACTTC.

The V gene is TRBV6-5, the J gene TRBJ1-3; a weak D match, TRBD1 (6 bases). The V and J ends lost 11 bases and 3 bases respectively, with 14 bases between them. CDR1 is MNHEY and CDR2 is SVGAGI in the germline V gene. CDR3 length: 13 amino acids. In DNA form, the CDR3 reads TGTGCCGTTCAGGGGTTATATGGAAACACCATATATTTT. Amino acid sequence: CAVQGLYGNTIYF.

V usage is TRBV15 and J usage is TRBJ2-5, with 12 bases fitting TRBD1. The J segment lost 5 bases and the V segment lost 6 bases, leaving 7 bases of the junction unmatched. Per germline, CDR1 LNHNV and CDR2 YYDKDF (reference sequence). The CDR3 is made up of 15 amino acids. The CDR3 loop is CATRRGQGAAETQYF. CDR3 coding DNA: TGTGCCACCAGGCGGGGACAGGGGGCCGCCGAGACCCAGTACTTC.